A single sample gave rise to the 30 T cell receptor beta chains below, sequenced in a study of OX40 agonist ivuxolimab in advanced cancers. Libraries were prepared by immunoSEQ multiplex PCR; TCRdb keeps only in-frame clonotypes and omits some of them. The sample yields roughly 87,000 clones, 92% seen once. Source: CD4+ or CD8+ T cells sorted from blood, taken in a trial of the OX40 agonist ivuxolimab. The receptors stem from an adult with an advanced solid tumor such as melanoma, head and neck, liver or kidney cancer.

The genes are TRBV9 and TRBJ2-1, with 8 nucleotides matching TRBD2. Germline V gene lookup returns CDR1 SGDLS and CDR2 YYNGEE. This CDR3 is 13 amino acids long. V shed 2 bases, J shed 10 bases, and the junction held 5 bases outside the gene matches. The chain's CDR3 is CASSVGGAPEQFF. For the CDR3, the DNA is TGTGCCAGCAGCGTCGGGGGGGCGCCGGAGCAGTTCTTC.

This clone has only a few counts. The chain employs TRBV10-2 and TRBJ2-7; TRBD1 matches 7 bases. The V and J ends lost 0 bases and 2 bases, in that order; junction bases with no gene match: 4. Germline CDR1 is WSHSY and CDR2 is SAAADI. The CDR3 length is 15 residues. CDR3 nucleotide sequence: TGCGCCAGCAGTGAGTCCCTCGGACAGGCCTACGAGCAGTACTTC. This translates into CASSESLGQAYEQYF.

The CDR3 DNA sequence: TGTGCCAGCAGCTACACTAGCGGGGGGGCCCACGAGCAGTACTTC. Encoded protein: CASSYTSGGAHEQYF. The chain links TRBV11-2 to TRBJ2-7; 13 positions match TRBD2. There are 15 residues in the CDR3. Trimming cost V 4 bases and J 5 bases; bases outside gene matches: 5. Germline loops: CDR1 SGHAT, CDR2 FQNNGV.

The chain carries TRBV7-3 and TRBJ2-3; either TRBD1 or TRBD2 may fit D (5 bases each). The CDR3 covers 15 residues. The ends were cut back, 2 bases at V and 2 bases at J, with 11 bases in the middle. Germline values: CDR1 SGHTA, CDR2 FQGTGA. CDR3 protein: CASSLGAAATDTQYF. CDR3 sequence (DNA): TGTGCCAGCAGCTTAGGGGCAGCGGCCACAGATACGCAGTATTTT.

The genes are TRBV9 and TRBJ2-3; 7 bases match TRBD2. V lost 7 bases and J lost 0; bases outside the gene matches: 8. Germline CDR1 and CDR2: SGDLS and YYNGEE. The CDR3 covers 15 residues. The CDR3 DNA reads TGTGCCAGCGGGAGAGCGGGGACTAGCACAGATACGCAGTATTTT. It codes for CASGRAGTSTDTQYF.

The rearrangement links TRBV27 to TRBJ2-7; 7 positions agree with TRBD1. Germline CDR1 reads MNHEY; CDR2 reads SMNVEV (reference sequence). CDR3 length: 13 residues. J gave up 6 bases and V 5 bases, and 7 bases lay outside the gene matches. This chain's CDR3 is CASSPGTAVEQYF. The CDR3 coding sequence is TGTGCCAGCAGTCCCGGGACAGCCGTCGAGCAGTACTTC.

The chain is built from TRBV12-5 and TRBJ1-2; no reliable D call. V lost 3 bases and J 2 bases, leaving 7 bases between the germline ends. Germline V gene data show CDR1 as LGHNT and CDR2 as FRNRAP. The CDR3 runs 13 residues. The CDR3 loop is CASGFGSNYGYTF. Written as DNA, the CDR3 is TGTGCTAGTGGTTTTGGTTCGAACTATGGCTACACCTTC.

The chain employs TRBV7-8 and TRBJ2-5; the D gene is possibly TRBD1 (6 bases). V was cut by 1 base and J by 11 bases, with 11 bases left in between. Per the germline V gene, CDR1 is SGHVS and CDR2 is FQNEAQ. The CDR3 contains 12 residues. CDR3 sequence: CASSLEDSRQYF. As DNA, the CDR3 is TGTGCCAGCAGCTTAGAGGACAGTAGGCAGTACTTC.

The chain is built from TRBV5-1 and TRBJ2-2; D is uncertain. Per the germline V gene, CDR1 is SGHRS and CDR2 is YFSETQ. With 0 bases removed from V and 5 bases from J, the gap between germline ends came to 8 bases. The length of the CDR3 is 14 residues. CDR3 amino acids: CASSLVYRTGELFF. DNA of the CDR3: TGCGCCAGCAGCTTGGTGTACAGAACCGGGGAGCTGTTTTTT.

The CDR3 DNA reads as TGTGCCAGCAGCCAAAGTCCGGACAGGCCCCACACAGATACGCAGTATTTT. It translates to CASSQSPDRPHTDTQYF. The rearrangement joins TRBV7-9 to TRBJ2-3; 7 bases map to TRBD1. Per the germline V gene, CDR1 is SEHNR and CDR2 is FQNEAQ (reference sequence). The CDR3 covers 17 residues. The trim removed 5 bases at V and 2 bases at J, leaving 13 bases unmatched. Full variable domain (remainder filled in from reference TRBV7-9 and TRBJ2-3): DTGVSQNPRHKITKRGQNVTFRCDPISEHNRLYWYRQTLGQGPEFLTYFQNEAQLEKSRLLSDRFSAERPKGSFSTLEIQRTEQGDSAMYLCASSQSPDRPHTDTQYFGPGTRLTVL.

The chain is built from TRBV5-1 and TRBJ2-1; D perhaps matches TRBD2 (6 bases). V lost 2 bases and J lost 4, with 19 bases in between. There are 17 residues in the CDR3. CDR1 is SGHRS and CDR2 is YFSETQ in the germline V gene. The CDR3 DNA is TGCGCCAGCAGCTTTGGGGGGTTACAGGAGCTTTACAATGAGCAGTTCTTC. It translates to CASSFGGLQELYNEQFF.

V is TRBV27 and J is TRBJ1-1; D is unresolved. The CDR3 covers 13 residues. CDR1 and CDR2 from the germline V gene are MNHEY and SMNVEV (reference sequence). V was clipped by 7 bases and J by 0 bases, with 9 bases between them. CDR3 region: CASTDSVNTEAFF. The CDR3 DNA follows: TGTGCCAGCACCGATAGTGTGAACACTGAAGCTTTCTTT.

With respect to this clone: One junction end disagrees with the germline gene, perhaps due to a read error. The chain is built from TRBV7-3 and TRBJ2-2; tentatively, D is TRBD1 (6 bases). This CDR3 comprises 15 residues. From germline, CDR1 is SGHTA and CDR2 FQGTGA. Written as DNA, the CDR3 is TGTGCCAGCAGCCTAACCACAGGGTCCACCGGGGAGCTGTTTTTT. It yields the protein CASSLTTGSTGELFF.

The V gene is TRBV9, the J gene TRBJ1-6, with TRBD1 matching over 7 bases. The CDR3 consists of 16 residues. In germline, CDR1 is SGDLS, CDR2 YYNGEE. With 5 bases clipped from V and 0 bases from J, the junction kept 5 bases outside the gene matches. This CDR3 reads CASSETGSSYNSPLHF. The DNA of the CDR3 is TGTGCCAGCAGTGAGACAGGGAGCTCCTATAATTCACCCCTCCACTTT.

The J gene is TRBJ2-7, the V gene TRBV10-1, with 11 bases fitting TRBD1. CDR1 is WNHNN and CDR2 is SYGVQD in the germline V gene (reference sequence). The V and J ends lost 6 bases and 3 bases, in that order; junction bases with no gene match: 4. CDR3 size: 14 residues. Here the CDR3 DNA reads TGCGCCAGCAGCTACGGGACAGGGGGCTACGAGCAGTACTTC. This codes for CASSYGTGGYEQYF.

This clone appeared a single time. The V call is TRBV18, the J call TRBJ1-2; 8 bases match TRBD1. CDR3 length: 17 residues. Germline V lookup: CDR1 KGHSH, CDR2 LQKENI. V was pared by 0 bases and J by 5 bases, with 11 bases of the junction left unmatched. Here the CDR3 DNA reads TGTGCCAGCTCACCACCACTCGGAACAGGGGGAGAGTATGGCTACACCTTC. Translating it yields CASSPPLGTGGEYGYTF.

V is TRBV18 and J is TRBJ1-2; D is perhaps TRBD1 (5 bases). From germline, CDR1 is KGHSH and CDR2 LQKENI. CDR3 length: 13 residues. The V end lost 1 base, the J end lost 8 bases, and 11 bases lay between the germline ends. The CDR3 reads CASSPLRVRGYTF. In DNA, the CDR3 is TGTGCCAGCTCACCACTCAGGGTACGGGGCTACACCTTC.

The CDR3 spells CASSRGFTSTDTQYF. The CDR3 nucleotides are TGTGCCAGCAGCCGCGGGTTTACTAGCACAGATACGCAGTATTTT. V is TRBV14 and J is TRBJ2-3, with D tentatively TRBD2 (5 bases). The CDR3 is 15 residues long. V lost 4 bases, J lost 0 bases, and 11 bases lay in between. Germline V gives CDR1 SGHDN, CDR2 FVKESK.

The V gene is TRBV27, the J gene TRBJ2-1, with D maybe TRBD2 (6 bases). The CDR3 extends over 11 amino acids. V shed 8 bases and J shed 8 bases, with 10 bases lying between them. Germline CDR1 MNHEY, CDR2 SMNVEV (reference sequence). The CDR3 protein is CASLRGYEQFF. DNA of the CDR3: TGTGCCAGCCTTCGGGGGTATGAGCAGTTCTTC.

This clone has only one observation. This rearrangement joins TRBV7-6 to TRBJ1-4; D gene unclear. CDR3 length: 14 amino acids. Trimming cost V 1 base and J 2 bases, with 5 bases left between them. Germline V lookup: CDR1 SGHVS, CDR2 FNYEAQ. CDR3 region: CASSLEVTNEKLFF. CDR3 DNA sequence: TGTGCCAGCAGCTTAGAGGTTACTAATGAAAAACTGTTTTTT.

The genes are TRBV29-1 and TRBJ2-1; 16 positions agree with TRBD2. Trimming cost V 3 bases and J 1 base; bases outside gene matches: 3. The length of the CDR3 is 17 residues. The germline V gene has CDR1 SQVTM and CDR2 ANQGSEA. This CDR3 reads CSVDAGLAGGSYNEQFF. CDR3 DNA: TGCAGCGTTGACGCGGGACTAGCGGGGGGGTCCTACAATGAGCAGTTCTTC.

The chain is built from TRBV19 and TRBJ2-7; a possible D gene is TRBD2 (6 bases). This CDR3 is 16 amino acids long. CDR1 LNHDA and CDR2 SQIVND come from the germline V gene (reference sequence). Trimming removed 5 bases from V and 5 bases from J, with 22 bases in between. The CDR3 loop reads CASSFRIILGEDEQYF. DNA of the CDR3: TGTGCCAGTAGTTTTCGGATTATCTTGGGGGAGGACGAGCAGTACTTC.

This chain links TRBV1 with TRBJ2-5; TRBD2 reflects the table's D call only, with no check against the DNA. TRBV1 is a listed pseudogene. The length of the CDR3 is 12 residues. The CDR3 spells CTSRHRGETQYF. The CDR3 DNA reads as TGCACCAGCAGGCACCGGGGGGAGACCCAGTACTTC.

CDR3: CASSFVTGGGEQYF. CDR3 in DNA: TGTGCCAGCAGTTTCGTTACAGGGGGGGGCGAGCAGTACTTC. The chain links TRBV27 to TRBJ2-7; the D gene is possibly TRBD1 (8 bases). Looked up from germline, CDR1 is MNHEY and CDR2 is SMNVEV (reference sequence). This CDR3 is built from 14 residues. Trimming cost V 3 bases and J 6 bases, with 15 bases left between them.

The chain recombines TRBV5-6 with TRBJ2-3; 7 bases align to TRBD1. This CDR3 comprises 15 residues. The V gene's germline CDR1 is SGHDT and CDR2 YYEEEE. The J segment lost 2 bases and the V segment lost 4 bases, leaving 7 bases of the junction unmatched. The CDR3 DNA follows: TGTGCCAGCAGCGCCCCGCAGGGGGACACAGATACGCAGTATTTT. It specifies CASSAPQGDTDTQYF.

This chain uses TRBV5-1 with TRBJ2-1, with TRBD1 matching over 10 bases. V lost 4 bases, J lost 3 bases, and 7 bases stayed unmatched. The CDR3 extends over 16 amino acids. Germline CDR1 reads SGHRS; CDR2 reads YFSETQ. CDR3 region: CASSPSDRGHYNEQFF. The CDR3, as DNA: TGCGCCAGCAGCCCCTCCGACAGGGGGCACTACAATGAGCAGTTCTTC.

The V call is TRBV5-4, the J call TRBJ1-1; 8 bases are a match to TRBD1. CDR1 and CDR2 (germline): SGHNT, YYREEE (reference sequence). The CDR3 totals 16 residues. After removal of 0 bases from V and 3 bases from J, the junction contained 7 bases not matched to a gene. Here the CDR3 reads CASSLAGGALDTEAFF. CDR3 DNA: TGTGCCAGCAGCTTGGCAGGGGGCGCGTTGGACACTGAAGCTTTCTTT.

The sample holds one count of this clone. The chain has TRBV6-5 and TRBJ1-1, with unresolved D. With 6 bases removed from V and 8 bases from J, the gap between germline ends came to 13 bases. Germline CDR1 MNHEY, CDR2 SVGAGI. The CDR3 runs 12 residues. Written as DNA, the CDR3 is TGTGCCAGCAGCCCCCCACTGCAGGAAGCTTTCTTT. Protein: CASSPPLQEAFF.

The V call is TRBV6-1, the J call TRBJ1-3, with no clear D. Trimming removed 8 bases from V and 0 bases from J, with 14 bases in between. The CDR3 length is 15 residues. Germline V gene sequence: CDR1 MNHNS, CDR2 SASEGT. In DNA, the CDR3 is TGTGCCAGCGGCTTGGTGGGCCTCTCTGGAAACACCATATATTTT. The encoded protein is CASGLVGLSGNTIYF.

The chain uses TRBV9 and TRBJ2-5; 11 nucleotides align to TRBD1. Germline CDR1 reads SGDLS; CDR2 reads YYNGEE. V shed 3 bases, J shed 4 bases, and the junction held 2 bases outside the gene matches. The CDR3 is 14 residues long. CDR3 sequence: CASSEGTGGETQYF. The CDR3 DNA reads as TGTGCCAGCAGCGAGGGGACAGGGGGAGAGACCCAGTACTTC.